The present TCR beta chain was sequenced within a study of T-cell memory formation after mild COVID-19. Study-wide background: TCR clusters largely stayed donor specific. General study results and limits: Pre-infection memory carried some responding clones, suggesting that cross-reactive memory joined. Confirmation of SARS-CoV-2 specificity was lacking for second-wave clones peaking day 37.

This clonotype was counted only a few times. Its cognate antigen is unknown. Constant-segment primers served in 5'RACE that generated TCR alpha and TCR beta cDNA libraries bearing sample barcodes and UMIs. MiXCR, applied by TCRdb to the 5' RACE reads, yields one record per CDR3 protein. The data contain a few hundred thousand distinct CDR3 sequences, approximately 15% of them singletons. The CDR3 spans 15 residues. Germline assignment: CDR1 SGHRS and CDR2 YFSETQ. V lost 4 bases, J lost 1 base, and 7 bases stayed unmatched. The source material was PBMCs or a T cell subset sorted from them (not recorded which). This chain joins TRBV5-1 and TRBJ1-1, with TRBD1 matching 7 bases. This TCR was sampled from a young man who had mild COVID-19 (a few samples of this study predate the infection). Cell type and time point are not known. In DNA, the CDR3 is TGCGCCAGCAGCGACCGACAGGGTAAGAACACTGAAGCTTTCTTT. Its translation is CASSDRQGKNTEAFF.